Following are 15 T cell receptor beta chains from one sample sequenced in a study of cytomegalovirus exposure and HLA in healthy donors. This PCR relied on a set of 60 Vbeta primers and 13 Jbeta primers. Repertoires were generated with immunoSEQ multiplex PCR, while TCRdb's copy carries only in-frame clones and drops some. The sample holds 150,000 or so clones, roughly 79% seen once. The source material was PBMCs. These receptors were taken from a man aged 40-49 years in good health and CMV-seropositive.

The chain is built from TRBV30 and TRBJ2-5; the D gene is possibly TRBD2 (6 bases). The germline V gene encodes CDR1 GTSNPN and CDR2 SVGIG (reference sequence). The V and J ends lost 3 bases and 7 bases respectively, with 12 bases between them. The CDR3 runs to 12 residues. CDR3 sequence reads: CAWSEMGGTQYF. The CDR3 region has the DNA TGTGCCTGGAGCGAAATGGGGGGGACCCAGTACTTC.

The rearrangement links TRBV10-3 to TRBJ2-3; 12 bases line up with TRBD2. J gave up 4 bases and V 0 bases, and 8 bases lay outside the gene matches. The CDR3 sequence is 18 residues long. Germline V lookup: CDR1 ENHRY, CDR2 SYGVKD. CDR3 protein: CAISESKTSGSTSDTQYF. As DNA, the CDR3 is TGTGCCATCAGTGAGTCGAAGACTAGCGGGAGTACATCAGATACGCAGTATTTT.

J is TRBJ2-1 and V is TRBV9, with 8 positions matching TRBD2. Trimming at V came to 2 bases and at J to 4 bases, leaving 2 bases not matched to a gene. Germline CDR1 reads SGDLS; CDR2 reads YYNGEE. This CDR3 contains 14 residues. The CDR3 coding sequence is TGTGCCAGCAGCGTGACTAGCGAGTACAATGAGCAGTTCTTC. This encodes CASSVTSEYNEQFF.

The gene calls are TRBV28 and TRBJ2-7; 12 bases line up with TRBD2. The CDR3 has 15 amino acids. The V gene's germline CDR1 is MDHEN and CDR2 SYDVKM. The junction had 5 bases not matched to a gene; V was cut back by 2 bases and J by 6 bases. The CDR3 here is CASSLPSSGRGEQYF. In DNA, the CDR3 is TGTGCCAGCAGTTTACCCTCTAGCGGGAGGGGCGAGCAGTACTTC.

This chain links TRBV5-6 with TRBJ1-1; no clear D. V was clipped by 3 bases and J by 11 bases, with 14 bases between them. In germline, CDR1 is SGHDT, CDR2 YYEEEE. This CDR3 comprises 12 residues. Here the CDR3 reads CASSWTGRRAFF. The CDR3 DNA follows: TGTGCCAGCAGCTGGACTGGACGGAGGGCTTTCTTT.

The CDR3 bases are TGTGCCAGCAGTCCTGGAGCGGGAGGATCTTTCCAGTACTTC. This translates into CASSPGAGGSFQYF. This chain links TRBV28 with TRBJ2-7; TRBD2 aligns across 9 bases. Per the germline V gene, CDR1 is MDHEN and CDR2 is SYDVKM. Trimming at V came to 5 bases and at J to 10 bases, leaving 12 bases not matched to a gene. This CDR3 is 14 amino acids long.

This clone has only one observation. V usage is TRBV19 and J usage is TRBJ1-1; D perhaps matches TRBD1 (5 bases). Germline-derived CDR1 and CDR2 are LNHDA and SQIVND (reference sequence). The CDR3 totals 14 residues. Trimming removed 3 bases from V and 1 base from J, with 9 bases in between. CDR3 in amino acids: CASSMYGGNTEAFF. The CDR3 DNA reads TGTGCCAGTAGTATGTACGGGGGGAACACTGAAGCTTTCTTT.

This chain connects TRBV7-3 to TRBJ2-1; possible D gene TRBD2, 5 bases. The CDR3 contains 15 residues. CDR1 is SGHTA and CDR2 is FQGTGA in the germline V gene. V lost 6 bases and J 2 bases, leaving 14 bases between the germline ends. CDR3 sequence: CASSSDSRPYNEQFF. DNA of the CDR3: TGTGCCAGCAGTTCGGACTCACGGCCCTACAATGAGCAGTTCTTC.

The chain recombines TRBV9 with TRBJ2-5; 9 bases are a match to TRBD1. The J call may be in error: the DNA end matches TRBJ2-7 better. The CDR3 consists of 18 residues. Per the germline V gene, CDR1 is SGDLS and CDR2 is YYNGEE. The CDR3 coding sequence is TGTGCCAGCATAGTGGGGACAGGGCTGTTAGGTTCCTACTACGAGCAGTACTTC. This codes for CASIVGTGLLGSYYEQYF.

V is TRBV7-9 and J is TRBJ2-7; TRBD1 agrees at 8 bases. The CDR3 runs 15 residues. Losses at the gene ends were 1 base for V and 5 bases for J; bases not matched to a gene: 7. Germline V gene sequence: CDR1 SEHNR, CDR2 FQNEAQ (reference sequence). CDR3 sequence (DNA): TGTGCCAGCAGCTTAGTCCGGACAGGGAACCACGAGCAGTACTTC. Its protein product is CASSLVRTGNHEQYF. Full variable domain (missing parts from reference TRBV7-9 and TRBJ2-7): DTGVSQNPRHKITKRGQNVTFRCDPISEHNRLYWYRQTLGQGPEFLTYFQNEAQLEKSRLLSDRFSAERPKGSFSTLEIQRTEQGDSAMYLCASSLVRTGNHEQYFGPGTRLTVT.

This clone was detected only once. This sequence joins TRBV6-5 and TRBJ1-2, with 8 bases lining up with TRBD1. J gave up 6 bases and V 2 bases, and 5 bases lay outside the gene matches. The length of the CDR3 is 14 residues. The germline V gene has CDR1 MNHEY and CDR2 SVGAGI. The CDR3 DNA sequence: TGTGCCAGCAGTTACCTTCAGACAGGGGATGGCTACACCTTC. The encoded protein is CASSYLQTGDGYTF.

The genes are TRBV5-4 and TRBJ2-3; 10 bases agree with TRBD2. The length of the CDR3 is 16 residues. With 3 bases clipped from V and 5 bases from J, the junction kept 9 bases outside the gene matches. From germline, CDR1 is SGHNT and CDR2 YYREEE (reference sequence). CDR3 DNA sequence: TGTGCCAGCAGCTCCGATCTAGCGGGAGAGGGAGATACGCAGTATTTT. Translated: CASSSDLAGEGDTQYF.

This clone was seen only a few times. The gene calls are TRBV11-3 and TRBJ2-7; 11 bases map to TRBD1. CDR1 is SGHNT, CDR2 YENEEA, per germline. J gave up 9 bases and V 1 base, and 8 bases lay outside the gene matches. The CDR3 contains 15 residues. The CDR3 sequence: CASSLGGGQGARQYF. DNA for the CDR3: TGTGCCAGCAGCTTAGGAGGAGGACAGGGGGCAAGGCAGTACTTC.

The chain joins TRBV5-1 to TRBJ2-7, with 10 bases matching TRBD2. The CDR3 consists of 15 residues. V lost 0 bases, J lost 3 bases, and 3 bases stayed unmatched. Germline V gives CDR1 SGHRS, CDR2 YFSETQ. The CDR3 here is CASSLGTSGGYEQYF. The DNA of the CDR3 is TGCGCCAGCAGCTTGGGGACTAGCGGCGGCTACGAGCAGTACTTC.

The V call is TRBV5-1, the J call TRBJ2-3, with 7 bases that match TRBD2. The V gene end was trimmed by 1 base and the J gene end by 7 bases; junction bases not matched to a gene: 9. Per germline, CDR1 SGHRS and CDR2 YFSETQ. This CDR3 is 15 amino acids long. DNA of the CDR3: TGCGCCAGCAGCTTGATGGGCGGGAGAGTGAATACGCAGTATTTT. Translating it yields CASSLMGGRVNTQYF.